What follows are 32 T cell receptor beta chains derived from one specimen sequenced in a study of Ad26.COV2.S vaccination and SARS-CoV-2 variants. Clones were sequenced by immunoSEQ multiplex PCR, and TCRdb holds only the in-frame ones, with some missing. The sample has 350,000 to 450,000 clones; about nine tenths are singletons. Treatment specified: roughly 20 received Ad26.COV2.S at low or high dose, single or two shots; about 5 received placebo; per-sample allocation not given. Specimen acquisition occurred on day 63 following the initial vaccine or placebo injection. The source was peripheral blood, collected in a trial of Ad26.COV2.S vaccine versus placebo. The receptors here all came from a person between 18 and 59 years old who received the Ad26.COV2.S COVID-19 vaccine or a placebo.

This chain links TRBV27 with TRBJ1-6; D is unresolved. Germline V gene lookup returns CDR1 MNHEY and CDR2 SMNVEV (reference sequence). This CDR3 has 14 amino acids. Trimming took off 8 bases at V and 7 bases at J, with 15 bases between the two ends. The CDR3, as DNA: TGTGCCAGCGGCCTCCCGAATAGAAATTCACCCCTCCACTTT. It specifies CASGLPNRNSPLHF.

The chain carries TRBV3-1 (or the pseudogene TRBV3-2) and TRBJ2-1; a possible D gene is TRBD1 (6 bases). CDR1 LGHDT and CDR2 YNNKEL come from the germline V gene (reference sequence). This CDR3 has 13 amino acids. The V end lost 4 bases, the J end lost 4 bases, and 8 bases lay between the germline ends. CDR3 in DNA: TGTGCCAGCAGCCCCCAGGGGTACAATGAGCAGTTCTTC. Translated: CASSPQGYNEQFF.

The chain carries TRBV30 and TRBJ1-3; D is unclear. The germline V gene encodes CDR1 GTSNPN and CDR2 SVGIG (reference sequence). V lost 2 bases and J lost 4, with 9 bases in between. The CDR3 has 13 amino acids. The CDR3 DNA reads TGTGCCTGGAGTCTCACGGAAGGAAACACCATATATTTT. It is translated as CAWSLTEGNTIYF. The entire variable domain, with the rest obtained from reference TRBV30 and TRBJ1-3, is as follows: SQTIHQWPATLVQPVGSPLSLECTVEGTSNPNLYWYRQAAGRGLQLLFYSVGIGQISSEVPQNLSASRPQDRQFILSSKKLLLSDSGFYLCAWSLTEGNTIYFGEGSWLTVV.

This chain connects TRBV5-4 to TRBJ2-7; D is perhaps TRBD2 (6 bases). The V and J ends lost 6 bases and 7 bases respectively, with 23 bases between them. The CDR3 totals 15 residues. Per germline, CDR1 SGHNT and CDR2 YYREEE (reference sequence). CDR3 sequence (DNA): TGTGCCAGCACCGACCCGGGACTCTTTCCGGGAGAGCAGTACTTC. This codes for CASTDPGLFPGEQYF.

The gene calls are TRBV3-1 (or the pseudogene TRBV3-2) and TRBJ1-1; D perhaps matches TRBD1 (5 bases). V lost 4 bases, J lost 0 bases, and 9 bases lay in between. Germline lookup yields CDR1 LGHDT and CDR2 YNNKEL (reference sequence). The CDR3 is 14 amino acids. The CDR3 spells CASSRGSMNTEAFF. The DNA for the CDR3 is TGTGCCAGCAGCCGGGGGTCGATGAACACTGAAGCTTTCTTT.

This clone occurred once. This chain joins TRBV10-3 and TRBJ2-3; D might be TRBD2 (5 bases). This CDR3 comprises 14 residues. Germline CDR1 reads ENHRY; CDR2 reads SYGVKD. Trimming removed 6 bases from V and 0 bases from J, with 10 bases in between. CDR3 nucleotide sequence: TGTGCCATCAGAGTGGGCGGGAGCACAGATACGCAGTATTTT. As protein: CAIRVGGSTDTQYF.

V gene TRBV28 combines with J gene TRBJ2-7, with 8 bases matching TRBD2. The CDR3 is 15 amino acids. CDR1 is MDHEN, CDR2 SYDVKM, per germline. Unmatched junction bases numbered 8, after V lost 6 bases and J lost 1 base. CDR3 protein: CASSPPAGESYEQYF. CDR3 bases: TGTGCCAGCAGCCCTCCAGCGGGAGAGTCCTACGAGCAGTACTTC.

The chain has TRBV7-3 and TRBJ1-5, with 8 bases identical to TRBD1. J lost 6 bases, V lost 5 bases, and 12 bases had no gene match. Germline-derived CDR1 and CDR2 are SGHTA and FQGTGA. CDR3 length equals 16 residues. Here the CDR3 DNA reads TGTGCCAGCAGCCCGCCGGGCAGGGGGCGATCTCAGCCCCAGCATTTT. Its protein is CASSPPGRGRSQPQHF.

The gene calls are TRBV5-1 and TRBJ1-2; no reliable D call. V was cut by 0 bases and J by 2 bases, with 26 bases left in between. This CDR3 is 20 amino acids long. Germline V lookup: CDR1 SGHRS, CDR2 YFSETQ. The CDR3 region is CASSLVLAPPLPSPNYGYTF. As DNA, the CDR3 is TGCGCCAGCAGCTTGGTTTTGGCCCCCCCACTACCTTCCCCCAACTATGGCTACACCTTC.

V and J are TRBV6-5 and TRBJ2-3; no firm D call. Germline V lookup: CDR1 MNHEY, CDR2 SVGAGI. V lost 8 bases and J lost 2, with 8 bases in between. There are 12 residues in the CDR3. DNA for the CDR3: TGTGCCAGCGGGTCAAACACAGATACGCAGTATTTT. Its translation: CASGSNTDTQYF.

This chain links TRBV27 with TRBJ2-1; D is uncertain. CDR1 and CDR2 (germline): MNHEY, SMNVEV (reference sequence). This CDR3 contains 13 residues. Trimming left V 4 bases short and J 5 bases short, with 9 bases between. CDR3 region: CASSSLGHNEQFF. The CDR3 bases are TGTGCCAGCAGTTCGCTTGGCCACAATGAGCAGTTCTTC.

The chain recombines TRBV12-3 or TRBV12-4 with TRBJ2-3, with D unclear. This CDR3 has 13 amino acids. Trimming pared 5 bases from V and 5 bases from J, leaving 11 bases between. In DNA, the CDR3 is TGTGCCAGCAGTCCCGCAGATGAAGATACGCAGTATTTT. Its translation: CASSPADEDTQYF.

V and J are TRBV7-7 and TRBJ2-3; the D gene is possibly TRBD2 (5 bases). Deletions cut 1 base from V and 0 bases from J, with 8 bases between. Germline V gene sequence: CDR1 SSHAT, CDR2 FNYEAQ (reference sequence). The CDR3 spans 15 residues. CDR3 in amino acids: CASSLGGASTDTQYF. CDR3 in DNA: TGTGCCAGCAGCTTAGGGGGAGCTAGCACAGATACGCAGTATTTT.

The J gene is TRBJ2-7, the V gene TRBV5-1, with a possible D match to TRBD2 (6 bases). V gave up 3 bases and J gave up 4 bases, with 11 bases separating them. This CDR3 has 13 residues. Looked up from germline, CDR1 is SGHRS and CDR2 is YFSETQ. The CDR3 sequence is CASSSGTLYEQYF. CDR3 DNA: TGCGCCAGCAGCTCCGGGACTTTATACGAGCAGTACTTC.

The chain recombines TRBV4-3 with TRBJ2-2; the match to TRBD1 covers 11 bases. The CDR3 loop spans 16 amino acids. Trimming at V came to 7 bases and at J to 6 bases, leaving 10 bases not matched to a gene. Germline CDR1 is LGHNA and CDR2 is YSLEER. CDR3 residues: CASNQGGTGGAGELFF. The CDR3 DNA sequence: TGCGCCAGCAATCAAGGGGGGACAGGGGGAGCCGGGGAGCTGTTTTTT.

The chain uses TRBV28 and TRBJ2-1, with a tentative D call TRBD1 (6 bases). This CDR3 has 14 residues. Trimming pared 6 bases from V and 3 bases from J, leaving 12 bases between. Germline CDR1 is MDHEN and CDR2 is SYDVKM. The chain's CDR3 is CASSHQTGYNEQFF. The CDR3 DNA follows: TGTGCCAGCAGCCACCAGACAGGCTACAATGAGCAGTTCTTC.

This clone was seen more than once but under ten times. The chain uses TRBV5-1 and TRBJ2-2; tentatively, D is TRBD2 (6 bases). CDR1 is SGHRS, CDR2 YFSETQ, per germline. V was shortened by 5 bases and J by 6 bases, with 14 bases between the two germline ends. This CDR3 contains 14 residues. CDR3 loop: CASRVDGSPGELFF. The CDR3 bases are TGCGCCAGCAGGGTCGACGGGAGCCCCGGGGAGCTGTTTTTT. The variable domain in full, with the rest retrieved from reference TRBV5-1 and TRBJ2-2, is KAGVTQTPRYLIKTRGQQVTLSCSPISGHRSVSWYQQTPGQGLQFLFEYFSETQRNKGNFPGRFSGRQFSNSRSEMNVSTLELGDSALYLCASRVDGSPGELFFGEGSRLTVL.

The V call is TRBV24-1, the J call TRBJ2-7; D is undetermined. The germline V gene has CDR1 KGHDR and CDR2 SFDVKD. Trimming took off 3 bases at V and 5 bases at J, with 10 bases between the two ends. This CDR3 contains 13 residues. CDR3: CATSDPANHEQYF. CDR3 bases: TGTGCCACCAGTGATCCCGCCAACCACGAGCAGTACTTC.

This chain uses TRBV5-4 with TRBJ1-2; the D is unclear. Germline CDR1 and CDR2: SGHNT and YYREEE (reference sequence). This CDR3 contains 13 residues. V lost 4 bases and J lost 8, with 15 bases in between. CDR3 DNA sequence: TGTGCCAGCAGCACCTATGGGGTACGGGGCTACACCTTC. This translates into CASSTYGVRGYTF.

J is TRBJ2-3 and V is TRBV6-4; either TRBD1 or TRBD2 may supply D (5 bases each). Germline V CDR1 and CDR2: MRHNA, SNTAGT. Trimming took 0 bases from V and 3 from J, leaving 10 bases between them. The CDR3 loop spans 15 amino acids. Here the CDR3 reads CASSDSRGATDTQYF. CDR3 coding DNA: TGTGCCAGCAGTGACTCGAGAGGGGCGACAGATACGCAGTATTTT.

V gene TRBV28 combines with J gene TRBJ2-2; TRBD1 matches at 11 bases. The CDR3 is made up of 15 amino acids. V trimming: 5 bases; J trimming: 6 bases; junction bases outside the gene matches: 5. Germline V gives CDR1 MDHEN, CDR2 SYDVKM. The CDR3 region has the DNA TGTGCCAGCAGTGAGGGACAGGGGGTGGCCGGGGAGCTGTTTTTT. Residues: CASSEGQGVAGELFF.

This clone was detected once. The rearrangement links TRBV7-3 to TRBJ2-1; TRBD1 matches 7 bases. This CDR3 has 15 amino acids. The germline CDR1 and CDR2 sequences are SGHTA and FQGTGA. Germline trimming cut 0 bases from V and 7 bases from J; bases unmatched to any gene: 6. The CDR3 reads CASSLTRDSRNEQFF. The DNA of the CDR3 is TGTGCCAGCAGCTTAACTAGGGACAGTAGAAATGAGCAGTTCTTC.

The gene calls are TRBV6-1 and TRBJ2-7, with D possibly called TRBD1 or TRBD2 (6 bases each). The ends were cut back, 1 base at V and 3 bases at J, with 19 bases in the middle. Germline CDR1 and CDR2: MNHNS and SASEGT. The CDR3 has 17 amino acids. This chain's CDR3 is CASSEVLRGRPGYEQYF. The CDR3 coding sequence is TGTGCCAGCAGTGAAGTATTACGGGGGCGCCCCGGCTACGAGCAGTACTTC.

This clone was recorded once. The rearrangement uses TRBV28 and TRBJ2-5; D tentatively reads TRBD1 or TRBD2 (6 bases each). Germline CDR1 reads MDHEN; CDR2 reads SYDVKM. CDR3 size: 14 residues. V was pared by 2 bases and J by 6 bases, with 13 bases between. The CDR3 loop reads CASSLTGGGKTQYF. Written as DNA, the CDR3 is TGTGCCAGCAGTTTAACCGGGGGCGGAAAGACCCAGTACTTC.

The chain is built from TRBV30 and TRBJ2-1; possible D gene TRBD2, 6 bases. The CDR3 covers 12 residues. V shed 7 bases and J shed 6 bases, with 13 bases lying between them. Germline CDR1 GTSNPN, CDR2 SVGIG (reference sequence). The CDR3 DNA sequence: TGTGCCTCATTAGCGGTAACCAATGAGCAGTTCTTC. This sequence encodes CASLAVTNEQFF.

A note on this clone: The same CDR3 arises from other DNA sequences in this sample as well. The V and J genes are TRBV7-3 and TRBJ2-5; TRBD1 is a possible D gene (5 bases). Germline V gene lookup returns CDR1 SGHTA and CDR2 FQGTGA. V lost 3 bases and J lost 1, with 6 bases in between. The CDR3 covers 13 residues. CDR3 sequence (DNA): TGTGCCAGCAGCTTGACAGTCCAAGAGACCCAGTACTTC. The encoded protein is CASSLTVQETQYF.

The V call is TRBV30, the J call TRBJ2-2; D call uncertain. The CDR3 length is 12 residues. Trimming pared 4 bases from V and 1 base from J, leaving 4 bases between. Germline V gene data show CDR1 as GTSNPN and CDR2 as SVGIG (reference sequence). The CDR3 DNA is TGTGCCTGGAAGGGGAACACCGGGGAGCTGTTTTTT. It translates to CAWKGNTGELFF.

The chain is built from TRBV29-1 and TRBJ2-5; D is undetermined. The germline V gene encodes CDR1 SQVTM and CDR2 ANQGSEA. CDR3 length equals 13 residues. V shed 4 bases and J shed 0 bases, with 9 bases lying between them. CDR3 loop: CSVARAHQETQYF. CDR3 nucleotides: TGCAGCGTTGCCCGGGCACACCAAGAGACCCAGTACTTC. The full variable domain, its missing parts supplied by reference TRBV29-1 and TRBJ2-5, is SAVISQKPSRDICQRGTSLTIQCQVDSQVTMMFWYRQQPGQSLTLIATANQGSEATYESGFVIDKFPISRPNLTFSTLTVSNMSPEDSSIYLCSVARAHQETQYFGPGTRLLVL.

This chain links TRBV19 with TRBJ1-2, with 9 nucleotides matching TRBD1. With 6 bases clipped from V and 8 bases from J, the junction kept 10 bases outside the gene matches. The germline V gene has CDR1 LNHDA and CDR2 SQIVND (reference sequence). The CDR3 has 14 amino acids. Here the CDR3 reads CASRPQGARLGYTF. The CDR3, as DNA: TGTGCCAGTAGACCACAGGGGGCCAGATTGGGCTACACCTTC.

The chain carries TRBV19 and TRBJ2-7; 9 bases are shared with TRBD1. CDR1 is LNHDA and CDR2 is SQIVND in the germline V gene (reference sequence). The CDR3 is made up of 14 amino acids. V was clipped by 3 bases and J by 2 bases; unmatched bases: 2. In DNA form, the CDR3 reads TGTGCCAGTAGTATGGGACAGGGCCCCTACGAGCAGTACTTC. It is translated as CASSMGQGPYEQYF.

The chain employs TRBV28 and TRBJ2-2; D call uncertain. The CDR3 contains 12 residues. Germline loops: CDR1 MDHEN, CDR2 SYDVKM. Trimming shortened V by 8 bases and J by 5 bases, and 9 bases separated the two germline ends. The CDR3 DNA reads as TGTGCCAGCCTGTGGTGGACCGGGGAGCTGTTTTTT. Translation: CASLWWTGELFF.

This clone was observed a single time. V gene TRBV14 combines with J gene TRBJ2-1; D may be TRBD1 or TRBD2 (6 bases each). The CDR3 loop spans 16 amino acids. Germline CDR1 is SGHDN and CDR2 is FVKESK. V lost 5 bases and J lost 0, with 14 bases in between. CDR3 DNA: TGTGCCAGCAGCTGGCAAGGGGGGAGCTCCTACAATGAGCAGTTCTTC. It translates to CASSWQGGSSYNEQFF. Based on the CDR3 plus reference TRBV14 and TRBJ2-1, the full variable domain is EAGVTQFPSHSVIEKGQTVTLRCDPISGHDNLYWYRRVMGKEIKFLLHFVKESKQDESGMPNNRFLAERTGGTYSTLKVQPAELEDSGVYFCASSWQGGSSYNEQFFGPGTRLTVL.